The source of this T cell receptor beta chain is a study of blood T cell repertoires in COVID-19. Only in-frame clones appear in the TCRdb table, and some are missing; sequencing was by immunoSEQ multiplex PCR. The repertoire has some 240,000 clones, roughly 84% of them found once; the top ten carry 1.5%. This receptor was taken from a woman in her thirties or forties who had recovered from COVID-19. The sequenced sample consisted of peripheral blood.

The CDR3 loop reads CASSLEGRAYNEQFF. The CDR3 DNA reads as TGTGCCAGCAGCTTGGAAGGGAGGGCCTACAATGAGCAGTTCTTC. The V call is TRBV5-6, the J call TRBJ2-1; 7 nucleotides agree with TRBD2. With V trimmed by 0 bases and J by 2 bases, 2 bases remained unmatched. This CDR3 spans 15 amino acids. CDR1 is SGHDT and CDR2 is YYEEEE in the germline V gene.